The rows below give T cell receptor beta chains drawn from one sample of a study of patients and donors after allogeneic stem cell transplantation. TCRdb itself ran the RT-PCR reads through MiXCR, one entry per CDR3 protein. The sample shows about 7,600 distinct CDR3 sequences, around a tenth of them seen only once. The specimen was blood, either unsorted or a sorted T cell fraction (not recorded which). These receptors originate from a human donor who was either an allogeneic HSCT recipient or a stem cell or donor lymphocyte infusion donor (not recorded which). It is not recorded whose cells these are; they may come from a transplant donor. CDR3s include the opening cysteine and the closing phenylalanine or tryptophan.

V	CDR3
TRBV6-6	CASSHLVAGRRDTQYF
TRBV19	CASSMGRLEITVNYGYTF
TRBV20-1	CSAVSEGHYEQYF
TRBV4-2	CASSPNPGLAGADTQYF
TRBV5-4	CASSRDREIGELFF
TRBV6-2/TRBV6-3	CASSQRTGTANTGELFF
TRBV15	CATSRDPAAIGEKLFF
TRBV12-3/TRBV12-4	CASSLRAQPQHF
TRBV7-2	CASSPRAYQETQYF
TRBV27	CASSLMSAGGYNEQFF
TRBV7-9	CASSLDGTGSNEQFF
TRBV4-2	CASSQQGESFTEAFF
TRBV20-1	CSAAGRDEKLFF
TRBV15	CATSRAISGTDTQYF
TRBV5-1	CASSFLAGGTDTQYF
TRBV9	CASSVVGENQETQYF
TRBV10-3	CAAGPGGPADTQYF
TRBV19	CASSIPPVNTEAFF
TRBV3-1	CASSQERGGVTYNEQFF
TRBV5-1	CASSPGTASGNTIYF
TRBV7-2	CASSLQWGPYNEQFF
TRBV10-3	CAISIGQGLYNSPLHF
TRBV2	CASNRDRTRDTQYF
TRBV5-1	CASSPGVPETQYF
TRBV20-1	CSASGTLTGELFF
TRBV5-1	CASSLSSTGKSYEQYF
TRBV4-3	CASSHQYVRKDSPLHF
TRBV14	CASSPGAYQETQYF
TRBV2	CASNYVENNEQFF
TRBV20-1	CSAPTGLFGNEQFF
TRBV5-1	CASSPGPTSGGSSQYF
TRBV20-1	CSALQGLNNQPQHF
TRBV12-3/TRBV12-4	CASSLTNYGYTF
TRBV27	CASSPQDSFTEAFF
TRBV20-1	CSAKPGLNYGYTF
TRBV6-5	CASSYSGVETQYF
TRBV12-3/TRBV12-4	CASSFQGATGELFF
TRBV29-1	CSVDIGTGNTIYF
TRBV4-1	CASSQVIRLTNEKLFF
TRBV4-2	CASSPRQASSYEQYF
TRBV5-4	CASSPPGTYQETQYF
TRBV20-1	CSARPPNGAGGYTF
TRBV6-6	CASSYGQSDQPQHF
TRBV5-4	CASSDRRGAVDTQYF
TRBV2	CASNLDRGNEQFF
TRBV12-3/TRBV12-4	CASSPRTPQLFF
TRBV7-6	CASSLGQGSTGELFF
TRBV6-2/TRBV6-3	CASSHSALTGELFF
TRBV20-1	CSARDESSGGAWADTQYF
TRBV10-3	CATWDSSSGNTIYF
TRBV6-1	CASIGTANTEAFF
TRBV15	CATSRQLGQYNSPLHF
TRBV5-1	CASSSTDPRDTQYF
TRBV3-1	CASSLGFRYEQYF
TRBV19	CASREREKLFF
TRBV5-5	CASSLTAAGAGGHNEQFF
TRBV7-9	CASSPSGFDSQYF
TRBV29-1	CSATEGIGEKLFF
TRBV20-1	CSVTGGRTEAFF